This TCR beta chain was captured in a study of cytomegalovirus exposure and HLA in healthy donors. Regarding the study as a whole: Cytomegalovirus status was reportedly diagnosed by the classifier with high sensitivity and specificity. A previous analysis found most TCR beta V segments productive roughly 87% or roughly 30% of the time.

Concerning this clone: Its antigen is not identified.

Amplification used 60 Vbeta primers and 13 Jbeta primers. Sequencing was performed with immunoSEQ multiplex PCR; in TCRdb, only in-frame clones are kept and a portion is missing. The table lists around 180,000 clones, roughly 83% of them singletons. The CDR3 has 14 residues. Trimming pared 1 base from V and 3 bases from J, leaving 9 bases between. Germline V gene sequence: CDR1 SGHVS, CDR2 FQNEAQ. V and J are TRBV7-8 and TRBJ1-2; D remains ambiguous. The origin of this receptor is a boy aged 5-17 years in good health and CMV-seronegative. Sequenced sample: PBMCs. The CDR3 bases are TGTGCCAGCAGCTTAGGTCAGGTGGACTATGGCTACACCTTC. Translating gives CASSLGQVDYGYTF.